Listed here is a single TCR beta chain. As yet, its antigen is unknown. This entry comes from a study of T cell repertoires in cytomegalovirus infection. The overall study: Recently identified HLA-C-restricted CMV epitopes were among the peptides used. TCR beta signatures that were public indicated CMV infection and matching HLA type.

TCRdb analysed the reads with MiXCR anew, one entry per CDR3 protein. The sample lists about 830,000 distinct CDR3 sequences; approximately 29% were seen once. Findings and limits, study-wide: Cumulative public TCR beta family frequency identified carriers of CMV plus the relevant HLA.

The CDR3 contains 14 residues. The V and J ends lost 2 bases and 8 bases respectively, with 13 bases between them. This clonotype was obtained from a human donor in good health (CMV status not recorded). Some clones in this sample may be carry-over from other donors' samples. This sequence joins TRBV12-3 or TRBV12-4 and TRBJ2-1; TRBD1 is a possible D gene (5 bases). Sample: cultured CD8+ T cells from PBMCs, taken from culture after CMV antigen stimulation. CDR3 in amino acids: CASSLSARVYEQFF. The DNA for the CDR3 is TGTGCCAGCAGTTTATCGGCCAGGGTCTATGAGCAGTTCTTC.